This TCR beta chain appears in the sequencing data of a study of shared clonotypes between healthy human individuals. Findings and limits, study-wide: Limited genetic and exposure-history diversity came from having few donors.

Note on this clone: Its antigen is unidentified.

The germline gives CDR1 SEHNR, CDR2 FQNEAQ (reference sequence). The V and J ends lost 4 bases and 3 bases respectively, with 6 bases between them. This CDR3 comprises 12 residues. The authors ran the assay at deep level. The data were produced by immunoSEQ multiplex PCR, yet TCRdb's version contains in-frame clones alone and is incomplete. The table has about 560,000 clones, around three quarters seen once. This clonotype originated in a woman aged 40 to 50 in good health. Some clones in this sample may be carry-over from other donors' samples. This chain connects TRBV7-9 to TRBJ1-1; TRBD1 might be the D (6 bases). Sequencing input: PBMCs. CDR3 protein: CASSYRDTEAFF. The CDR3 DNA sequence: TGTGCCAGCAGCTACAGGGACACTGAAGCTTTCTTT. Full variable domain (remainder filled in from reference TRBV7-9 and TRBJ1-1): DTGVSQNPRHKITKRGQNVTFRCDPISEHNRLYWYRQTLGQGPEFLTYFQNEAQLEKSRLLSDRFSAERPKGSFSTLEIQRTEQGDSAMYLCASSYRDTEAFFGQGTRLTVV.